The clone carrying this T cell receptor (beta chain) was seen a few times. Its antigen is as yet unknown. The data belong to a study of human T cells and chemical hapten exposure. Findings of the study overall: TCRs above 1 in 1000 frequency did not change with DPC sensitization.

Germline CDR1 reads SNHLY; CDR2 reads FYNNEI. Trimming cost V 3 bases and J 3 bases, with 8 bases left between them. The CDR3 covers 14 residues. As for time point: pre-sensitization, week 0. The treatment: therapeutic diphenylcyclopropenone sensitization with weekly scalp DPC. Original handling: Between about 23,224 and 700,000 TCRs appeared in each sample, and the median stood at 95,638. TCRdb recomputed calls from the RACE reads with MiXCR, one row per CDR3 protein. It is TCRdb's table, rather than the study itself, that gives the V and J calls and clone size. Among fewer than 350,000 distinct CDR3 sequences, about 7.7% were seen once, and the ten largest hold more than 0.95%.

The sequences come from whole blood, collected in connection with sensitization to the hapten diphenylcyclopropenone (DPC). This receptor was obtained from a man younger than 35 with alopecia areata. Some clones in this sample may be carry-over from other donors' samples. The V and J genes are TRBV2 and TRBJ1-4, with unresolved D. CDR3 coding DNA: TGTGCCAGCAGTGATTGGGAACCTAATGAAAAACTGTTTTTT. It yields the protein CASSDWEPNEKLFF.